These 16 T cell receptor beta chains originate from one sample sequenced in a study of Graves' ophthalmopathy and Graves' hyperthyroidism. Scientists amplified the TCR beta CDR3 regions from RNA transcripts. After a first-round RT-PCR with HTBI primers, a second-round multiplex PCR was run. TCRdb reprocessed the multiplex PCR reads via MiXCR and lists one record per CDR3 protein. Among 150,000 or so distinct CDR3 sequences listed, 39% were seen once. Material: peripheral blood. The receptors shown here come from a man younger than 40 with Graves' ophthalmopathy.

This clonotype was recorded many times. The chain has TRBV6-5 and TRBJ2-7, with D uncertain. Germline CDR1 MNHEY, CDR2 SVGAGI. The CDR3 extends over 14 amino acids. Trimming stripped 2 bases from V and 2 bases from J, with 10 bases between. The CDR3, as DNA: TGTGCCAGCAGTTACGGGCGGAATACCTACGAGCAGTACTTC. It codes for CASSYGRNTYEQYF.

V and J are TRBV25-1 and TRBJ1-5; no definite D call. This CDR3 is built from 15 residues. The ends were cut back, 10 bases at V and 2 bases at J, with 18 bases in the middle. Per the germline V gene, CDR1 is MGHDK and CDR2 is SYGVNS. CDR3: CATPRVGLGNQPQHF. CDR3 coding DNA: TGTGCCACCCCGCGAGTGGGTTTGGGCAATCAGCCCCAGCATTTT.

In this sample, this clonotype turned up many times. CDR3 DNA sequence: TGCGCCAGCAGCTTGGGGCTCGGACCTCCGAACACCGGGGAGCTGTTTTTT. Encoded protein: CASSLGLGPPNTGELFF. V gene TRBV5-1 combines with J gene TRBJ2-2; D gene unclear. CDR3 length equals 17 residues. Germline V lookup: CDR1 SGHRS, CDR2 YFSETQ. V lost 0 bases and J 0 bases, leaving 12 bases between the germline ends.

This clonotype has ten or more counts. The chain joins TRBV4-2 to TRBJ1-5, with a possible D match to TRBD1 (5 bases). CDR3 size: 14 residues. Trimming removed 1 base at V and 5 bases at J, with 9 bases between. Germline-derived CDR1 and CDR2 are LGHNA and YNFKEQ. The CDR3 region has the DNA TGTGCCAGCAGCCAAGGACAGCTAGATCAGCCCCAGCATTTT. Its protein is CASSQGQLDQPQHF.

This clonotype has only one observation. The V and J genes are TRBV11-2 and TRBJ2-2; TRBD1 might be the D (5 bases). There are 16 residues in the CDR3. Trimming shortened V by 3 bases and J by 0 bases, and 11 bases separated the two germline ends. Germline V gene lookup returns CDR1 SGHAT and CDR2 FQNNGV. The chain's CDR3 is CASSFRTSTNTGELFF. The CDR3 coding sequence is TGTGCCAGCAGCTTTCGGACATCGACGAACACCGGGGAGCTGTTTTTT.

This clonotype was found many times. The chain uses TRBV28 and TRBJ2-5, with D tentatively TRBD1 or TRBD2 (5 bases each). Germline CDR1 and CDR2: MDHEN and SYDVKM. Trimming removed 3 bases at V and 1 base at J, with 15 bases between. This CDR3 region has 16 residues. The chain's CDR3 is CASSFTPYGAQETQYF. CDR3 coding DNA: TGTGCCAGCAGTTTCACCCCTTACGGGGCCCAAGAGACCCAGTACTTC.

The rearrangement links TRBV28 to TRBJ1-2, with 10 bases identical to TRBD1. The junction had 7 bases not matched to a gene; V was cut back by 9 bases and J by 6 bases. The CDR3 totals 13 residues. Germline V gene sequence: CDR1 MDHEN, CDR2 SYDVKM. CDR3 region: CASRRGQGNGYTF. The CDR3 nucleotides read TGTGCCAGTAGAAGGGGACAGGGGAATGGCTACACCTTC.

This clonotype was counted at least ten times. In DNA, the CDR3 is TGTGCCAGCAGTTACTCAACACGACGGTTAGGAAACATTCAGTACTTC. It is translated as CASSYSTRRLGNIQYF. This sequence joins TRBV6-2 or TRBV6-3 and TRBJ2-4; no firm D call. Trimming removed 0 bases at V and 6 bases at J, with 15 bases between. The CDR3 covers 16 residues. Germline loops: CDR1 MNHEY, CDR2 SVGEGT.

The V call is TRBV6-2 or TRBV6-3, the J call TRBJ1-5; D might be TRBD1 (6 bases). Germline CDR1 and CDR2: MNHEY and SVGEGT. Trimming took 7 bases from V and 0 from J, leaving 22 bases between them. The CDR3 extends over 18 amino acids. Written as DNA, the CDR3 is TGTGCCAGCACCACACTGCACCGGACAGAGTATAGCAATCAGCCCCAGCATTTT. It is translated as CASTTLHRTEYSNQPQHF.

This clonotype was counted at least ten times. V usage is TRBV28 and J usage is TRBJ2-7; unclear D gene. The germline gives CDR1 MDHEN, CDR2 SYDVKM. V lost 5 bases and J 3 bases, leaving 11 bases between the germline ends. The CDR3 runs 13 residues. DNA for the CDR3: TGTGCCAGCAGTACCCTATCTGACTACGAGCAGTACTTC. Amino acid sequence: CASSTLSDYEQYF.

The CDR3 region has the DNA TGTGCCAGCGGGGGACAAAAGAACACCGGAGCTTTCTTT. This encodes CASGGQKNTGAFF. The chain combines TRBV6-2 or TRBV6-3 with TRBJ1-1, with D perhaps matching TRBD1 (6 bases). The CDR3 totals 13 residues. Germline V gives CDR1 MNHEY, CDR2 SVGEGT. V lost 8 bases and J lost 10, with 20 bases in between.

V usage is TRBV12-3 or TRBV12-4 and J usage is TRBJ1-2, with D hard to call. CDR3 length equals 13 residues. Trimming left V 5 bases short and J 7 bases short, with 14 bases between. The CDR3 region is CASSPRPSSGYTF. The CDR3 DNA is TGTGCCAGCAGTCCCCGGCCGTCATCTGGCTACACCTTC.

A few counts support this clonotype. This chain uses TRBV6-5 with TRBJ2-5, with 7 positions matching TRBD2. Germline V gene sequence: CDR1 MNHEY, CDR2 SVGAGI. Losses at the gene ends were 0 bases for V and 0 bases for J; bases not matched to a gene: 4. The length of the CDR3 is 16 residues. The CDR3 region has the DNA TGTGCCAGCAGTTACTCTAGCGGGTTCGACCAAGAGACCCAGTACTTC. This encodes CASSYSSGFDQETQYF.

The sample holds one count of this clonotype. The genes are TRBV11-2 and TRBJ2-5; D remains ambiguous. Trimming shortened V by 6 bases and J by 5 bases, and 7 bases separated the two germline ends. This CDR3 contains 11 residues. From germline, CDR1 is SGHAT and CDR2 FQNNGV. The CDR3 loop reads CASSGMETQYF. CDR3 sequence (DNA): TGTGCCAGCAGTGGAATGGAGACCCAGTACTTC.

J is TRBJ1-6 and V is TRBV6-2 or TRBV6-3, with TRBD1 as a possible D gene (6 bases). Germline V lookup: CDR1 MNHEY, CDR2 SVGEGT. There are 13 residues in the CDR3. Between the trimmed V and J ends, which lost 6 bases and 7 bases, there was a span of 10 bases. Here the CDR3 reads CASSRDINSPLHF. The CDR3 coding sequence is TGTGCCAGCAGCCGGGACATCAATTCACCCCTCCACTTT.

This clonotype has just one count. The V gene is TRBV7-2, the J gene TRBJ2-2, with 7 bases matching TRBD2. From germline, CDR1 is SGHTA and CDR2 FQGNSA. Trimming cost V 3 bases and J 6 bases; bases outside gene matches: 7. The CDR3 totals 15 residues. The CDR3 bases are TGTGCCAGCAGCTTGGCGGGGGTGGTCCCCGGGGAGCTGTTTTTT. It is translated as CASSLAGVVPGELFF.